This T cell receptor beta chain was identified during a study of Tregs in tolerant kidney transplant recipients. Study results and caveats: Validation in larger populations is needed because few patients were studied.

Thawed PBMCs were FACS-sorted into unstimulated CD4+CD25+CD127- regulatory T cells, CD4+CD25- non-regulatory cells, CD4 and CD8 cells. TCRdb's table, derived via immunoSEQ multiplex PCR, lists solely in-frame clones and lacks some. The sample records some 240,000 clones, more than 65% being singletons. The CDR3 length is 15 residues. V lost 5 bases, J lost 9 bases, and 5 bases stayed unmatched. The germline CDR1 and CDR2 sequences are PRHDT and FYEKMQ (reference sequence). Concerning this clone itself: Its matching antigen is unknown.

This chain uses TRBV13 with TRBJ2-1; 15 bases agree with TRBD2. Sequenced: CD4+ T cells from blood. The receptor comes from a human donor in good health. The CDR3 loop reads CASSRTSGGAIEQFF. The CDR3 nucleotides read TGTGCCAGCAGCCGGACTAGCGGGGGGGCCATTGAGCAGTTCTTC. The full variable domain, its missing parts supplied by reference TRBV13 and TRBJ2-1, is AAGVIQSPRHLIKEKRETATLKCYPIPRHDTVYWYQQGPGQDPQFLISFYEKMQSDKGSIPDRFSAQQFSDYHSELNMSSLELGDSALYFCASSRTSGGAIEQFFGPGTRLTVL.